This is a list of T cell receptor beta chains from one sample in a study of blood T cell repertoires in COVID-19. Data came from immunoSEQ multiplex PCR; TCRdb stores just in-frame clones and leaves some out. This sample yields some 130,000 clones, of which around nine tenths are seen a single time; over 9.5% belongs to the top ten. The sample was peripheral blood. The receptors stem from a woman aged 70-85 years with COVID-19, enrolled during active disease. Both conserved end residues are part of each CDR3. A D gene is named only where the DNA matches it firmly. Expanded clones get a size class; other rows say once, few or many, or leave the size out.

j_call | d_call | clone_size | v_call | cdr3_aa | cdr3_nt
TRBJ2-1 | TRBD2 | NA | TRBV5-4 | CASSFGLAGDYNEQFF | TGTGCCAGCAGCTTCGGACTAGCGGGGGATTACAATGAGCAGTTCTTC
TRBJ1-2 | NA | NA | TRBV6-1 | CASSEGIQGHGYTF | TGTGCCAGCAGTGAGGGAATACAGGGCCATGGCTACACCTTC
TRBJ1-4 | TRBD1 | once | TRBV7-9 | CASSLRTGGTNEKLFF | TGTGCCAGCAGCCTCCGGACAGGGGGCACTAATGAAAAACTGTTTTTT
TRBJ1-2 | TRBD1 | NA | TRBV2 | CASSESGDSLYGYTF | TGTGCCAGCAGTGAAAGTGGGGACAGCCTCTATGGCTACACCTTC
TRBJ1-3 | NA | NA | TRBV20-1 | CSASSGGLGNTIYF | TGCAGTGCTAGTTCCGGGGGATTGGGAAACACCATATATTTT
TRBJ2-3 | NA | NA | TRBV7-2 | CASSLGRGTDTQYF | TGTGCCAGCAGCTTAGGTCGGGGCACAGATACGCAGTATTTT
TRBJ1-3 | TRBD1 | few | TRBV5-6 | CASSHYRDSSGNTIYF | TGTGCCAGCAGCCATTACCGGGACAGCTCTGGAAACACCATATATTTT
TRBJ1-2 | TRBD1 | NA | TRBV2 | CASRGRTGVYGYTF | TGTGCCAGCAGGGGCCGGACAGGGGTCTATGGCTACACCTTC
TRBJ2-1 | TRBD1 | NA | TRBV28 | CAASVRGHGEQFF | TGTGCCGCCTCAGTTAGGGGGCATGGTGAGCAGTTCTTC
TRBJ2-1 | NA | NA | TRBV7-2 | CASSLPPSDEQFF | TGTGCCAGCAGCTTACCCCCTAGTGATGAGCAGTTCTTC
TRBJ1-6 | TRBD1 | NA | TRBV19 | CASSIRDSNSPLHF | TGTGCCAGTAGTATCCGGGACAGTAATTCACCCCTCCACTTT
TRBJ1-4 | TRBD1 | NA | TRBV27 | CASSPYRGTNEKLFF | TGTGCCAGCAGTCCCTACAGGGGAACTAATGAAAAACTGTTTTTT
TRBJ1-1 | NA | NA | TRBV2 | CASSERATEAFF | TGTGCCAGCAGTGAGAGAGCCACTGAAGCTTTCTTT
TRBJ1-1 | NA | NA | TRBV9 | CASSVALGGNTEAFF | TGTGCCAGCAGCGTAGCTCTCGGGGGGAACACTGAAGCTTTCTTT
TRBJ1-5 | TRBD1 | NA | TRBV7-9 | CASSLAPTGDSNQPQHF | TGTGCCAGCAGCTTAGCACCGACAGGGGATAGCAATCAGCCCCAGCATTTT
TRBJ2-7 | NA | NA | TRBV6-5 | CASSSSVIGSYEQYF | TGTGCCAGCAGTTCTAGCGTTATAGGCTCCTACGAGCAGTACTTC
TRBJ2-1 | TRBD2 | NA | TRBV28 | CASSPASGGAKQFF | TGTGCCAGCAGCCCGGCTAGCGGGGGGGCAAAGCAGTTCTTC